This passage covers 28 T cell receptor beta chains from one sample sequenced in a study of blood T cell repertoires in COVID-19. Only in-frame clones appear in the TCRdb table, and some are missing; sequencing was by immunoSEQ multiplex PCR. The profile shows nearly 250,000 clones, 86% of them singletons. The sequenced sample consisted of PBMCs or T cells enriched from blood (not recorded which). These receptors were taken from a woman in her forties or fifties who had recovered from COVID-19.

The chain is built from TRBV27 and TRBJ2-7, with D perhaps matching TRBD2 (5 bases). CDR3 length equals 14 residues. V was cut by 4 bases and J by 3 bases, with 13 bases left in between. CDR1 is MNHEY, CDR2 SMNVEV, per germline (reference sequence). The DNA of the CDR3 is TGTGCCAGCAGTTCGGACGGGATTTACTACGAGCAGTACTTC. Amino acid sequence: CASSSDGIYYEQYF.

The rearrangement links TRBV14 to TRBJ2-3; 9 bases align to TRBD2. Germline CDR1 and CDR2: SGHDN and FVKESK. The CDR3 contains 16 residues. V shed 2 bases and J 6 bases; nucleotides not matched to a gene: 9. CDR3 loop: CASSQFASGAGDTQYF. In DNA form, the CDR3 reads TGTGCCAGCAGCCAATTTGCTAGCGGGGCTGGGGATACGCAGTATTTT.

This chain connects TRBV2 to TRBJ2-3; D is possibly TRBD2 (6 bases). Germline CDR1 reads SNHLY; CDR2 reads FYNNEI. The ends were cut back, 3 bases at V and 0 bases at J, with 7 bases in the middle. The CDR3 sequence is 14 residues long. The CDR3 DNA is TGTGCCAGCAGTGAGGGGGGTAGCACAGATACGCAGTATTTT. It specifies CASSEGGSTDTQYF.

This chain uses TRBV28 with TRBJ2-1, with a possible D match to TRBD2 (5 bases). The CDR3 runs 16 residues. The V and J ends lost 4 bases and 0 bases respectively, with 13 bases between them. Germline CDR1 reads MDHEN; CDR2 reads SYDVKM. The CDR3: CASSSLAGSSYNEQFF. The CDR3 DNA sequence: TGTGCCAGCAGTTCTCTAGCCGGAAGCTCCTACAATGAGCAGTTCTTC.

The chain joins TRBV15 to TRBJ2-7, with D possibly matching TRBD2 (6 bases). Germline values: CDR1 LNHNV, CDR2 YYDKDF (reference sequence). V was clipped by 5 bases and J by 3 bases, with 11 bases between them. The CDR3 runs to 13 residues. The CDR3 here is CATSRERGYEQYF. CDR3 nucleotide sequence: TGTGCCACCAGCCGGGAGAGGGGCTACGAGCAGTACTTC.

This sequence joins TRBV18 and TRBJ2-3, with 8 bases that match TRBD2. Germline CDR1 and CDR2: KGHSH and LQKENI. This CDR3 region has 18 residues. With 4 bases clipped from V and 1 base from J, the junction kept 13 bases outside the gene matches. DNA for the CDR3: TGTGCCAGCTCACGGAACCCCAGAGCGGGGGCGGGCACAGATACGCAGTATTTT. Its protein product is CASSRNPRAGAGTDTQYF.

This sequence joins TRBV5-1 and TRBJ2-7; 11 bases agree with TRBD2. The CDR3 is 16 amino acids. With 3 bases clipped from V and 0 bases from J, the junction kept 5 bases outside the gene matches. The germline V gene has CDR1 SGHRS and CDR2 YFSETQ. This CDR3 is CASSWGLAAPSYEQYF. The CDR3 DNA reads TGCGCCAGCAGCTGGGGACTAGCGGCTCCCTCCTACGAGCAGTACTTC.

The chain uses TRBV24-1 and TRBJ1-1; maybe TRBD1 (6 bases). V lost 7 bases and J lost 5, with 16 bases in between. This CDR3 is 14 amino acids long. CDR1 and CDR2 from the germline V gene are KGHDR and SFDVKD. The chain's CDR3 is CATRPGGLGTEAFF. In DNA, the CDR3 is TGTGCCACCAGACCCGGGGGGCTAGGGACTGAAGCTTTCTTT.

CDR3 amino acids: CASSAVTANTGELFF. CDR3 coding DNA: TGTGCCAGCAGTGCTGTTACAGCAAACACCGGGGAGCTGTTTTTT. The rearrangement links TRBV2 to TRBJ2-2; no reliable D call. Trimming cost V 4 bases and J 2 bases, with 11 bases left between them. The CDR3 length is 15 residues. Germline CDR1 reads SNHLY; CDR2 reads FYNNEI. Full variable domain (missing parts from reference TRBV2 and TRBJ2-2): EPEVTQTPSHQVTQMGQEVILRCVPISNHLYFYWYRQILGQKVEFLVSFYNNEISEKSEIFDDQFSVERPDGSNFTLKIRSTKLEDSAMYFCASSAVTANTGELFFGEGSRLTVL.

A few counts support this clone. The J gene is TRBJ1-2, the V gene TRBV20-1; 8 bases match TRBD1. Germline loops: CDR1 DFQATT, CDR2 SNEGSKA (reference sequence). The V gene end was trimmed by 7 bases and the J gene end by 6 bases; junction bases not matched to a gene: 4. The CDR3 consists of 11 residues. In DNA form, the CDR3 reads TGCAGTGGAATGACAGGGGATGGCTACACCTTC. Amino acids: CSGMTGDGYTF.

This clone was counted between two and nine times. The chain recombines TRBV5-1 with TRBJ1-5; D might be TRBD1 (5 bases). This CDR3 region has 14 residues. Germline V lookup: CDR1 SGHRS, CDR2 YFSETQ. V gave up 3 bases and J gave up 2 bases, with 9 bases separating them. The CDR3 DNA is TGCGCCAGCAGCTGGGGGGTAGGCAATCAGCCCCAGCATTTT. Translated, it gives CASSWGVGNQPQHF. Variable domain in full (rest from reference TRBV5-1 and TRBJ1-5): KAGVTQTPRYLIKTRGQQVTLSCSPISGHRSVSWYQQTPGQGLQFLFEYFSETQRNKGNFPGRFSGRQFSNSRSEMNVSTLELGDSALYLCASSWGVGNQPQHFGDGTRLSIL.

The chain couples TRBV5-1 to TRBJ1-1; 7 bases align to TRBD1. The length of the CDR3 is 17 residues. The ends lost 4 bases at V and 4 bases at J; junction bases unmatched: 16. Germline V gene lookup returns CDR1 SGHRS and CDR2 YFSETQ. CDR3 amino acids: CASSPQLQGHGGTEAFF. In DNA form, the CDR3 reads TGCGCCAGCAGCCCGCAGCTACAGGGGCACGGGGGCACTGAAGCTTTCTTT.

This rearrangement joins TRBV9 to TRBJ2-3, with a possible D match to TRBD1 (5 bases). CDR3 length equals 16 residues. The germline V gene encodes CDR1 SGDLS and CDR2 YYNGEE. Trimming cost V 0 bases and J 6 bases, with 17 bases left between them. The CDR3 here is CASSVEVGQGGDTQYF. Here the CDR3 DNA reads TGTGCCAGCAGCGTAGAAGTCGGGCAGGGCGGCGATACGCAGTATTTT.

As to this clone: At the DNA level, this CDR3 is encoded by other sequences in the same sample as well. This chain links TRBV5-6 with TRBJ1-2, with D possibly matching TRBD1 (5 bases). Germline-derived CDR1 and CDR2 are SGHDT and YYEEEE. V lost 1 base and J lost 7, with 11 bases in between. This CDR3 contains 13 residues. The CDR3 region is CASSLWQGGGYTF. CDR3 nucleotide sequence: TGTGCCAGCAGCTTGTGGCAGGGAGGTGGCTACACCTTC. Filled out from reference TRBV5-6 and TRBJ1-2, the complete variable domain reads DAGVTQSPTHLIKTRGQQVTLRCSPKSGHDTVSWYQQALGQGPQFIFQYYEEEERQRGNFPDRFSGHQFPNYSSELNVNALLLGDSALYLCASSLWQGGGYTFGSGTRLTVV.

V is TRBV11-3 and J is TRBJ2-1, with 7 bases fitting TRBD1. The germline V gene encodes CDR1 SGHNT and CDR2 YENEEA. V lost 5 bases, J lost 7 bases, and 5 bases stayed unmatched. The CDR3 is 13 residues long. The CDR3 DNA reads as TGTGCCAGCAGCACAATACAGGGGAATGAGCAGTTCTTC. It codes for CASSTIQGNEQFF. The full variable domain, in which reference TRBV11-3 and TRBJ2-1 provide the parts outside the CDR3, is EAGVVQSPRYKIIEKKQPVAFWCNPISGHNTLYWYLQNLGQGPELLIRYENEEAVDDSQLPKDRFSAERLKGVDSTLKIQPAELGDSAVYLCASSTIQGNEQFFGPGTRLTVL.

The CDR3 coding sequence is TGTGCTAGTGCCTTCAAAGGACAGGGCCTAACTGAAGCTTTCTTT. Encoded protein: CASAFKGQGLTEAFF. The chain uses TRBV12-5 and TRBJ1-1; 8 bases match TRBD1. CDR3 length equals 15 residues. The germline gives CDR1 LGHNT, CDR2 FRNRAP. With V trimmed by 7 bases and J by 5 bases, 12 bases remained unmatched.

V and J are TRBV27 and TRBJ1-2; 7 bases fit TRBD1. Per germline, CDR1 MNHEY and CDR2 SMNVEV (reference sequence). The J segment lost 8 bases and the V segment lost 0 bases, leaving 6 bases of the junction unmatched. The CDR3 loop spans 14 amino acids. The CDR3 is CASSLSEGAWGYTF. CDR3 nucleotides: TGTGCCAGCAGTTTATCGGAGGGGGCTTGGGGCTACACCTTC.

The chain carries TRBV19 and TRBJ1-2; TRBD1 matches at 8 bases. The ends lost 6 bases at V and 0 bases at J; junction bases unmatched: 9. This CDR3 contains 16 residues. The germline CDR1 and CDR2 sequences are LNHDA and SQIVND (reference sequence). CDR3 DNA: TGTGCCAGTAGGACACCTGGGACAGGAGCTAACTATGGCTACACCTTC. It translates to CASRTPGTGANYGYTF.

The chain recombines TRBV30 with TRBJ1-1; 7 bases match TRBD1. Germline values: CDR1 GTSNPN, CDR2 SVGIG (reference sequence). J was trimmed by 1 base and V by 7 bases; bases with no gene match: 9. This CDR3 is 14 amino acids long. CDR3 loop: CAYTSGTANTEAFF. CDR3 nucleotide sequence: TGTGCCTACACGTCCGGGACAGCGAACACTGAAGCTTTCTTT.

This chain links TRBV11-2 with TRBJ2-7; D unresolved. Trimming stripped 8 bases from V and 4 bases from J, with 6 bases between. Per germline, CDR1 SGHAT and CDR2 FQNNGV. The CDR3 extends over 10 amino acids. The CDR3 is CASGVYEQYF. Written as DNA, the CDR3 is TGTGCCAGCGGAGTTTACGAGCAGTACTTC.

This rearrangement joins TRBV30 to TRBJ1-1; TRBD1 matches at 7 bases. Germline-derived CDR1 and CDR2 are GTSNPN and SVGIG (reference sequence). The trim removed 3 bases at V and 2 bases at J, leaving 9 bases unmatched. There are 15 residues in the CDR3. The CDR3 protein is CAWRPGQSSNTEAFF. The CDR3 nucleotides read TGTGCCTGGAGACCGGGACAGTCTTCCAACACTGAAGCTTTCTTT.

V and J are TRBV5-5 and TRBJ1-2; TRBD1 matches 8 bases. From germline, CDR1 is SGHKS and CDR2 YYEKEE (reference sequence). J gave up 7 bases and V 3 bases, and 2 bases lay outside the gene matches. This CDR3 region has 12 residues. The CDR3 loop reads CASSSGTGGYTF. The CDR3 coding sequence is TGTGCCAGCAGCTCCGGGACAGGTGGCTACACCTTC.

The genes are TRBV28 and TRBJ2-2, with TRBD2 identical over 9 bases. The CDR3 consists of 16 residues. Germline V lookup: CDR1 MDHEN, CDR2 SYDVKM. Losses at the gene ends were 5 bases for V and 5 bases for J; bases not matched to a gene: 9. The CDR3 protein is CASSPPGLANTGELFF. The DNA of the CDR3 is TGTGCCAGCAGTCCACCGGGACTAGCAAATACCGGGGAGCTGTTTTTT.

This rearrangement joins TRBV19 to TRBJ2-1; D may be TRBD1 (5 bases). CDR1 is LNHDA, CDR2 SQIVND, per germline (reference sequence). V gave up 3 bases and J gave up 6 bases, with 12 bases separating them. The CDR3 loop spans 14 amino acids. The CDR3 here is CASSMTRAVNEQFF. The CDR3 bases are TGTGCCAGTAGTATGACCAGGGCGGTCAATGAGCAGTTCTTC.

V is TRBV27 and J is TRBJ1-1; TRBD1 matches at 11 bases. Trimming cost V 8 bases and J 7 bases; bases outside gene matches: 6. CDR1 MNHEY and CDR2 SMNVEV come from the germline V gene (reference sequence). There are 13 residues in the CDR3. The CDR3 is CASVPGTGGEAFF. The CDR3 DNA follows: TGTGCCAGCGTTCCCGGGACAGGGGGTGAAGCTTTCTTT.

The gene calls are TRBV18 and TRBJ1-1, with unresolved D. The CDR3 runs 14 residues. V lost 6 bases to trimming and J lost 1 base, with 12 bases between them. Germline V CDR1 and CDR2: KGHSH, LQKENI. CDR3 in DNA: TGTGCCAGCTCCACAGCTAAGGCGAACACTGAAGCTTTCTTT. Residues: CASSTAKANTEAFF.

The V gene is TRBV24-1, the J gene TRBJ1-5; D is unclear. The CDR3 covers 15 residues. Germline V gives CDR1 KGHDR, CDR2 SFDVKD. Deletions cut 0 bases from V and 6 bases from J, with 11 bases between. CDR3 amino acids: CATSDLRSERQPQHF. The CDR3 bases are TGTGCCACCAGTGATTTGAGGTCCGAGCGTCAGCCCCAGCATTTT.

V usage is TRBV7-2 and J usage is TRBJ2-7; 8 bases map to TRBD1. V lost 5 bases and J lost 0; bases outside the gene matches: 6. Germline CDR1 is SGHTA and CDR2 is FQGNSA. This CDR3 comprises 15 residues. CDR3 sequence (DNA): TGTGCCAGCAGCGCAGACAGGGGAAGCTCCTACGAGCAGTACTTC. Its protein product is CASSADRGSSYEQYF.